Here is one TCR beta chain with its context. Its target is not known. Produced via immunoSEQ multiplex PCR; TCRdb's table is partial and in-frame only. This repertoire shows some 28,000 clones, roughly 78% found once; its top ten account for 5% to 6.5%. The data stem from a study of T cell responses to AZD1222 COVID-19 vaccine. Study-level information: Researchers grouped second doses given at about 4 or about 12 weeks into one pool.

CDR3 length equals 16 residues. Germline values: CDR1 LGHNA, CDR2 YSLEER. J was trimmed by 10 bases and V by 3 bases; bases with no gene match: 10. Regarding the study as a whole: Spike-specific TCR breadth rose after two AZD1222 doses, and depth rose as well. Donors were chiefly white British, with a greater number of females, and clonal diversity was perhaps underestimated.

The sample was peripheral blood, taken on day 0 of AZD1222 vaccination. The origin of this receptor is an adult in good health. J is TRBJ1-6 and V is TRBV4-3; TRBD1 aligns across 9 bases. The DNA for the CDR3 is TGCGCCAGCAGCCAGCAGACAGGGGGTATACGGTCACCCCTCCACTTT. Translation gives CASSQQTGGIRSPLHF.